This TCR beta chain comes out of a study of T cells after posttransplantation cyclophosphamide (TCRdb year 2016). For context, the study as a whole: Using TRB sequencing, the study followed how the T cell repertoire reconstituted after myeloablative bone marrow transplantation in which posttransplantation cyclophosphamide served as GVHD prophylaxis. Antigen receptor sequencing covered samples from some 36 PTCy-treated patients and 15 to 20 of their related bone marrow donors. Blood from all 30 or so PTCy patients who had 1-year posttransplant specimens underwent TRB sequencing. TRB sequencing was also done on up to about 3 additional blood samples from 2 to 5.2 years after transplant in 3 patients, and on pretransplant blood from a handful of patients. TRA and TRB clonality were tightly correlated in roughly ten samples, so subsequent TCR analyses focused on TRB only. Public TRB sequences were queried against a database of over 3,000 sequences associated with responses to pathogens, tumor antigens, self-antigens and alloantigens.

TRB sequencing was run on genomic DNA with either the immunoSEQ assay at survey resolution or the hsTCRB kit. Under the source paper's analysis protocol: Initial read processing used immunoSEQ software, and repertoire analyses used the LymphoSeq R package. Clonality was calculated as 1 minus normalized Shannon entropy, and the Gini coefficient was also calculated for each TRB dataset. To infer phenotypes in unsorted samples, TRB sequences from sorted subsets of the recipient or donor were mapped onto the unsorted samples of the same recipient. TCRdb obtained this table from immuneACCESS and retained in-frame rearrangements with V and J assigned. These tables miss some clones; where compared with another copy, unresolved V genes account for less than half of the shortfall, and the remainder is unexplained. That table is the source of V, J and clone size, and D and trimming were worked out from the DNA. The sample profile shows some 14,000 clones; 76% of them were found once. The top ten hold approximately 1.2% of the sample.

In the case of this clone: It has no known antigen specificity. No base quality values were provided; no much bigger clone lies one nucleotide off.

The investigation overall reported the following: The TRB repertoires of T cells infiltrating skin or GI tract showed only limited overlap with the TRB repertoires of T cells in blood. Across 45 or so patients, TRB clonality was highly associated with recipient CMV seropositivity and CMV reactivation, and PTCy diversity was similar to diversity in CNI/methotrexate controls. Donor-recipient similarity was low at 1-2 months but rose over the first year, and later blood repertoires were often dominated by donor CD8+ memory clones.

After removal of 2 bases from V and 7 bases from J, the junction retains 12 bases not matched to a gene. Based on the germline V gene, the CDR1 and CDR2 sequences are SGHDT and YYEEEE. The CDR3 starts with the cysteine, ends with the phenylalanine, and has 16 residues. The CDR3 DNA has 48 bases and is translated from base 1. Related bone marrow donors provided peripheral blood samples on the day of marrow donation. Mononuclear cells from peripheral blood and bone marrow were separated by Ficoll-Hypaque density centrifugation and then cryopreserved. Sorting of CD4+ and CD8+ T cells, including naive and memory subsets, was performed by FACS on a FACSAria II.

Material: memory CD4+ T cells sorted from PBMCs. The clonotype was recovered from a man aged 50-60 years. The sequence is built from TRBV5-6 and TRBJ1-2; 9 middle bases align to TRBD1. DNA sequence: TGTGCCAGCAGCTTTCGGGGGGGACAGGGAGGAATTGGCTACACCTTC. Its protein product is CASSFRGGQGGIGYTF.